A single sample is the source of the 20 T cell receptor gamma chains below, sequenced in a study of Vδ1+ human thymocytes. The template was reverse-transcribed extracted RNA. CDR3 amplicons came from multiplex PCR with pooled V-gene forward and constant-region reverse primers. TCRdb reanalysed the multiplex PCR reads with CATT. The table has 36,000 or so gamma-chain clones, over 20% seen once. Their antigen targets remain unknown. Findings of the study overall: In the thymus, TRG and TRD repertoires looked highly polyclonal with Gaussian CDR3 lengths.

The sequencing sample was made of Vdelta1+ gamma-delta thymocytes from the thymus. Subset noted: FACS-sorted CD3+ TCRalphabeta- TCRVdelta1+ TCRVdelta2- thymocytes. These receptors all come from a girl in the first two years of life who had congenital heart surgery.

V is TRGV4 and J is TRGJ1 or TRGJ2. Germline V lookup: CDR1 EGSTGY, CDR2 YDSYTSSV. The CDR3 is made up of 13 amino acids. J was trimmed by 7 bases and V by 1 base; bases with no gene match: 7. CDR3 in DNA: TGTGCCACCTGGGATGGCACAGGGTATAAGAAACTCTTT. Amino acids: CATWDGTGYKKLF.

This clone was seen a few times. This sample also contains other DNA sequences that code for the same CDR3. The chain joins TRGV8 to TRGJ1 or TRGJ2. Germline V gene data show CDR1 as VENAVY and CDR2 as YDSYNSRV. V gave up 1 base and J gave up 7 bases; unmatched junction bases: 4. CDR3 length: 12 amino acids. The CDR3 DNA reads as TGTGCCACCTGGGATAGCGGCTATAAGAAACTCTTT. The encoded protein is CATWDSGYKKLF.

This clone was seen only a few times. The rearrangement joins TRGV2 to TRGJ1 or TRGJ2. V lost 4 bases, J lost 12 bases, and 18 bases stayed unmatched. CDR3 length: 14 amino acids. Germline values: CDR1 EGSNGY, CDR2 YDSYNSKV. CDR3 residues: CATWEGTQKRLKLF. The CDR3 DNA sequence: TGTGCCACCTGGGAAGGGACCCAAAAAAGGTTGAAACTCTTT.

V is TRGV4 and J is TRGJ1 or TRGJ2. Trimming removed 1 base from V and 7 bases from J; junction bases left unmatched: 7. Per the germline V gene, CDR1 is EGSTGY and CDR2 is YDSYTSSV. The CDR3 has 13 residues. The CDR3 spells CATWDGQEYKKLF. The CDR3 DNA reads as TGTGCCACCTGGGATGGCCAGGAGTATAAGAAACTCTTT.

This clone was recorded once. V and J are TRGV2 and TRGJP2. The CDR3 consists of 15 residues. J was trimmed by 6 bases and V by 9 bases; bases with no gene match: 16. Germline V gives CDR1 EGSNGY, CDR2 YDSYNSKV. The CDR3 sequence is CATPANKTGDWIKTF. The CDR3 nucleotides read TGTGCCACCCCGGCAAATAAAACCGGTGATTGGATCAAGACGTTT.

This clone occurred a few times. This chain connects TRGV9 to TRGJ1 or TRGJ2. This CDR3 comprises 13 residues. Germline CDR1 GITISATS, CDR2 ISYDGTV (reference sequence). The V segment lost 3 bases and the J segment 1 base; nucleotides outside the gene matches: 3. The DNA of the CDR3 is TGTGCCTTGTGGGAGTACAATTATTATAAGAAACTCTTT. This translates into CALWEYNYYKKLF.

Turning to this clone: Other DNA sequences in the sample encode the same CDR3. The V and J genes are TRGV2 and TRGJ1 or TRGJ2. This CDR3 spans 14 amino acids. V was pared by 0 bases and J by 3 bases, with 5 bases of the junction left unmatched. Germline-derived CDR1 and CDR2 are EGSNGY and YDSYNSKV. The CDR3 region is CATWDGRRYYKKLF. The CDR3 coding sequence is TGTGCCACCTGGGACGGGCGCCGTTATTATAAGAAACTCTTT.

This clone occurred a few times. The chain is built from TRGV3 and TRGJP2. CDR3 length: 14 amino acids. Trimming took 0 bases from V and 8 from J; bases not matched to a gene: 6. CDR1 is VTNTFY and CDR2 is YDVSTARD in the germline V gene (reference sequence). CDR3 residues: CATWDRRWDWIKTF. CDR3 nucleotide sequence: TGTGCCACCTGGGACAGGCGATGGGATTGGATCAAGACGTTT.

The chain couples TRGV2 to TRGJP1. The germline V gene encodes CDR1 EGSNGY and CDR2 YDSYNSKV. The CDR3 is made up of 18 amino acids. The trim removed 1 base at V and 0 bases at J, leaving 11 bases unmatched. The CDR3 here is CATWDGPGLYTTGWFKIF. CDR3 DNA sequence: TGTGCCACCTGGGACGGACCCGGGTTATATACCACTGGTTGGTTCAAGATATTT.

A remark on this clone: Other DNA sequences in the sample encode the same CDR3. J is TRGJ1 or TRGJ2 and V is TRGV4. Looked up from germline, CDR1 is EGSTGY and CDR2 is YDSYTSSV. CDR3 length: 12 amino acids. The J segment lost 6 bases and the V segment lost 1 base, leaving 3 bases of the junction unmatched. CDR3: CATWDGAYKKLF. The CDR3 DNA sequence: TGTGCCACCTGGGATGGAGCTTATAAGAAACTCTTT.

V usage is TRGV3 and J usage is TRGJ1 or TRGJ2. This CDR3 has 15 residues. J gave up 3 bases and V 0 bases, and 8 bases lay outside the gene matches. Germline loops: CDR1 VTNTFY, CDR2 YDVSTARD (reference sequence). The CDR3 loop reads CATWDRPKSYYKKLF. The CDR3 DNA follows: TGTGCCACCTGGGACAGGCCGAAGAGTTATTATAAGAAACTCTTT.

This clone was seen a handful of times. The chain is built from TRGV4 and TRGJP2. This CDR3 comprises 17 residues. Germline V gene lookup returns CDR1 EGSTGY and CDR2 YDSYTSSV. With 0 bases clipped from V and 2 bases from J, the junction kept 9 bases outside the gene matches. The CDR3: CATWDGRDGSSDWIKTF. The CDR3 DNA is TGTGCCACCTGGGATGGGCGAGATGGAAGTAGTGATTGGATCAAGACGTTT.

The table lists this clone with a few counts. The chain employs TRGV2 and TRGJP2. Per the germline V gene, CDR1 is EGSNGY and CDR2 is YDSYNSKV. This CDR3 has 15 amino acids. Trimming took 0 bases from V and 5 from J; bases not matched to a gene: 6. CDR3 residues: CATWDGLLSDWIKTF. Written as DNA, the CDR3 is TGTGCCACCTGGGACGGGCTTTTGAGTGATTGGATCAAGACGTTT.

This clone was observed a few times. The V call is TRGV9, the J call TRGJ1 or TRGJ2. The ends lost 4 bases at V and 0 bases at J; junction bases unmatched: 3. The CDR3 runs to 13 residues. The germline gives CDR1 GITISATS, CDR2 ISYDGTV (reference sequence). CDR3: CALWDTNYYKKLF. The CDR3 coding sequence is TGTGCCTTGTGGGACACGAATTATTATAAGAAACTCTTT.

As regards this clone: Other DNA variants within this sample encode the same CDR3. The rearrangement joins TRGV2 to TRGJ1 or TRGJ2. CDR1 and CDR2 from the germline V gene are EGSNGY and YDSYNSKV. After removal of 1 base from V and 3 bases from J, the junction contained 6 bases not matched to a gene. The CDR3 extends over 14 amino acids. In DNA, the CDR3 is TGTGCCACCTGGGACGGCCTGCCTTATTATAAGAAACTCTTT. It codes for CATWDGLPYYKKLF.

The sample holds one count of this clone. The chain uses TRGV9 and TRGJP1. The CDR3 runs to 15 residues. V lost 2 bases to trimming and J lost 4 bases; unmatched junction nucleotides: 7. Germline V CDR1 and CDR2: GITISATS, ISYDGTV (reference sequence). CDR3 in amino acids: CALWEANLTGWFKIF. The CDR3 DNA is TGTGCCTTGTGGGAGGCCAACCTCACTGGTTGGTTCAAGATATTT.

This clone has just a few counts. The chain is built from TRGV4 and TRGJP2. The germline V gene has CDR1 EGSTGY and CDR2 YDSYTSSV. V lost 4 bases and J lost 11; bases outside the gene matches: 16. The CDR3 extends over 15 amino acids. The CDR3 here is CATWDGTPQSWIKTF. The CDR3 DNA sequence: TGTGCCACCTGGGACGGAACTCCCCAAAGCTGGATCAAGACGTTT.

As regards this clone: The identical CDR3 is also encoded by other nucleotide sequences in the sample. This chain connects TRGV9 to TRGJ1 or TRGJ2. J was trimmed by 2 bases and V by 5 bases; bases with no gene match: 3. The CDR3 runs 12 residues. Germline loops: CDR1 GITISATS, CDR2 ISYDGTV (reference sequence). CDR3 DNA: TGTGCCTTGTGGGGATATTATTATAAGAAACTCTTT. Translated: CALWGYYYKKLF.

This clone was seen a few times. Other DNA variants within this sample encode the same CDR3. This sequence joins TRGV9 and TRGJP2. Per germline, CDR1 GITISATS and CDR2 ISYDGTV (reference sequence). The J segment lost 4 bases and the V segment lost 0 bases, leaving 2 bases of the junction unmatched. CDR3 length: 14 amino acids. CDR3 DNA: TGTGCCTTGTGGGAGGTGAATAGTGATTGGATCAAGACGTTT. It yields the protein CALWEVNSDWIKTF.

This clone came up a few times. This chain connects TRGV2 to TRGJ1 or TRGJ2. Germline V lookup: CDR1 EGSNGY, CDR2 YDSYNSKV. This CDR3 comprises 13 residues. Trimming cost V 5 bases and J 5 bases; bases outside gene matches: 9. Here the CDR3 reads CATWGARNYKKLF. The CDR3 coding sequence is TGTGCCACCTGGGGCGCGAGGAATTATAAGAAACTCTTT.